This T cell receptor beta chain was sequenced in a study of cytomegalovirus exposure and HLA in healthy donors. The study ran its PCR with 60 Vbeta and 13 Jbeta primers. The protocol was immunoSEQ multiplex PCR, while the TCRdb copy is restricted to in-frame clones and leaves out a portion. The sample carries 95,000 to 150,000 clones, approximately 70% recorded once. This CDR3 region has 15 residues. Trimming pared 3 bases from V and 9 bases from J, leaving 15 bases between. Sequenced input: PBMCs. This sequence joins TRBV23-1 and TRBJ1-6; tentative D call: TRBD1 (6 bases). TRBV23-1 is an ORF, with its function uncertain. The sequence was collected from a man aged 18 to 29 in good health and CMV-seronegative. Here the CDR3 DNA reads TGCGCCAGCAGTCAGCAGGGGTCAGAGGTTTCACCCCTCCACTTT. Its protein product is CASSQQGSEVSPLHF.